Listed below are T cell receptor beta chains from one sample, sequenced in a study of T cells in Graves' hyperthyroidism and ophthalmopathy. MiXCR was run by TCRdb on the multiplex PCR reads, yielding one entry per CDR3 protein. The sample has a few hundred thousand distinct CDR3 sequences, about a sixth seen once; the top ten hold approximately 7%. Sequenced material: blood. The receptors shown here come from a woman in her twenties or thirties with Graves' hyperthyroidism. CDR3s include the opening cysteine and the closing phenylalanine or tryptophan. The D gene is left open where the match is weak. Clone size is given for some rows only: seen once, a few or many times, or a class if the clone is expanded.

d_gene	len	v_gene	j_gene	abundance	CDR3aa	CDR3nt
-	13	TRBV5-1	TRBJ2-7	many	CASRPGPSYEQYF	TGCGCCAGCAGACCGGGTCCTTCCTACGAGCAGTACTTC
-	16	TRBV7-9	TRBJ2-2	few	CASSLRGLSGSGELFF	TGTGCCAGCAGCTTAAGAGGACTCAGTGGCTCCGGGGAGCTGTTTTTT
TRBD2	17	TRBV20-1	TRBJ2-5	many	CSAQTSGSRFFAETQYF	TGCAGTGCTCAGACTAGCGGGAGCCGCTTTTTCGCAGAGACCCAGTACTTC
-	15	TRBV29-1	TRBJ2-2	-	CSVLDGHTNTGELFF	TGCAGCGTTCTCGACGGGCACACGAACACCGGGGAGCTGTTTTTT
-	12	TRBV20-1	TRBJ2-1	many	CSARVLSNEQFF	TGCAGTGCTAGAGTTCTCTCCAATGAGCAGTTCTTC
TRBD1	17	TRBV7-9	TRBJ2-2	-	CASSSGTGGKSTGELFF	TGTGCCAGCAGCTCCGGGACAGGGGGGAAGTCCACCGGGGAGCTGTTTTTT
TRBD1	16	TRBV4-2	TRBJ1-2	few	CASSQDPAGGAEGYTF	TGTGCCAGCAGCCAAGATCCCGCAGGGGGCGCGGAGGGCTACACCTTC
TRBD1	15	TRBV7-2	TRBJ2-2	many	CASSLAPTGGGELFF	TGTGCCAGCAGCTTAGCGCCAACAGGGGGCGGGGAGCTGTTTTTT
-	14	TRBV20-1	TRBJ2-7	-	CSARSRDGTYEQYF	TGCAGTGCTAGGAGCCGGGACGGGACCTACGAGCAGTACTTC
-	17	TRBV19	TRBJ1-5	few	CASSISLYGRVNQPQHF	TGTGCCAGTAGTATAAGCCTTTACGGAAGAGTCAATCAGCCCCAGCATTTT